This TCR beta chain derives from a study of CD8+CD57+ T cells in acquired aplastic anemia. In the study overall: Isolated CD4+ and CD8+ cells, once sorted, yielded DNA averaging around 3 ug.

General study results and limits: Found in both controls and patients were 25 to 35 CD8+ CDR3 sequences. CD8+ Simpson's diversity in patients was not significantly different from that in controls.

Researchers used genomic DNA as the template to profile TCR beta VDJ and CDR3. A single record per CDR3 protein comes from TCRdb applying MiXCR to the reads. The sample lists about 40,000 distinct CDR3 sequences; approximately 63% were seen once. The V and J ends lost 0 bases and 4 bases, in that order; junction bases with no gene match: 9. The CDR3 has 16 residues. Per the germline V gene, CDR1 is MNHNS and CDR2 is SASEGT. This clonotype occurred many times. Its antigen remains unidentified. Individuals selected for sequencing had exhibited CD8+CD57+ cell expansion on flow cytometry. With no exception, the patients had severe acquired aplastic anemia.

J is TRBJ2-7 and V is TRBV6-1, with TRBD1 matching 7 bases. The sequenced sample was sorted CD4+, CD8+, or CD8+CD57+ T cells (not recorded which) from PBMCs. The TCR sequence derives from a human donor with aplastic anemia. In DNA form, the CDR3 reads TGTGCCAGCAGTGAAGCGGTGACAGGGCTCCAATACGAGCAGTACTTC. Protein sequence: CASSEAVTGLQYEQYF.